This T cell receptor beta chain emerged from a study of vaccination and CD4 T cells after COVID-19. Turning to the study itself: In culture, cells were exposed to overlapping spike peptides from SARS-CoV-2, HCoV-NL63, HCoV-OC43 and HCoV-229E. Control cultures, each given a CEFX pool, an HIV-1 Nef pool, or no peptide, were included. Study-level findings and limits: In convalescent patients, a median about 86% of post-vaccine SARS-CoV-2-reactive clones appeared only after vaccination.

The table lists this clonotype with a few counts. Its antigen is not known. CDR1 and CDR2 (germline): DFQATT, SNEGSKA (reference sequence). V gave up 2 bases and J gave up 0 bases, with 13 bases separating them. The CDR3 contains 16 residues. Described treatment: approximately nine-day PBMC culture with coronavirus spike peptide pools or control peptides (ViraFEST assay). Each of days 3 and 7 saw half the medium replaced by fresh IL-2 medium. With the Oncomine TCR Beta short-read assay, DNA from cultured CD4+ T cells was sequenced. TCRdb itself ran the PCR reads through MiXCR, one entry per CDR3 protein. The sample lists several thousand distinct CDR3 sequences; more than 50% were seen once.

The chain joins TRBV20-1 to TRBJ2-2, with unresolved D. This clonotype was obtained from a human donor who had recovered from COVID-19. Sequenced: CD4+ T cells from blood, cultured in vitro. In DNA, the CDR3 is TGCAGTGCTAGACTAGTTAGGTTCGCGAACACCGGGGAGCTGTTTTTT. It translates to CSARLVRFANTGELFF.